The rows below give T cell receptor beta chains drawn from one sample of a study of identical twins. TCRdb analysed the 5' RACE reads with MiXCR anew, one entry per CDR3 protein. The profile shows around 1.7 million distinct CDR3 sequences, about 32% of them singletons. Sequencing input: cord blood. The receptors come from a newborn girl in good health. CDR3s include the opening cysteine and the closing phenylalanine or tryptophan. D genes are given only for firm matches. The listing skips clone size in some rows; elsewhere it reads once, few, many or a size class.

TRBV12-3/TRBV12-4	TRBJ2-3	NA	NA	TGTGCCAGCAGACAGGAGGGTTACGCAGATGTGCAGTATTTT	CASRQEGYADVQYF
TRBV28	TRBJ2-7	TRBD2	few	TGTGCCAGCACCTCTCCCGGGACTAGCTACGAGCAGTACTTC	CASTSPGTSYEQYF
TRBV3-1	TRBJ2-7	NA	NA	TGTGCCAGCAGCCAATCGTCTTACTACGAGCAGTACTTC	CASSQSSYYEQYF
TRBV5-1	TRBJ2-7	TRBD2	NA	TGCGCCAGCAGCTTGGGAGGGACTAGCGGACGCCCCTCTTACAATGAGCAGTACTTC	CASSLGGTSGRPSYNEQYF
TRBV6-5	TRBJ2-6	NA	NA	TGTGCCAGCAGTGACTCGGACAGACTCAGCTCTGGGGCCAACGTCCTGACTTTC	CASSDSDRLSSGANVLTF
TRBV21-1	TRBJ1-1	NA	few	TGTGCCAGCAGCAAAGGTCAAAAGTGGAACACTGAAGCTTTCTTT	CASSKGQKWNTEAFF
TRBV20-1	TRBJ1-4	TRBD1	NA	TGCAGTGCTCGGAGGACAGGGAATGAAAAACTGTTTTTT	CSARRTGNEKLFF
TRBV24-1	TRBJ2-5	TRBD1	few	TGTGCCACCAGTGACGGACAGGGTTTCGAGACCCAGTACTTC	CATSDGQGFETQYF
TRBV20-1	TRBJ2-5	TRBD2	few	TGCAGTGCTTCCCGTTGGACTAGAGGCAATGAGCAGTACTTC	CSASRWTRGNEQYF
TRBV27	TRBJ2-7	TRBD2	NA	TGTGCCAGCAGTTTATCCCGGACTAGCGGGAGTGGCGAGCAGTACTTC	CASSLSRTSGSGEQYF
TRBV10-1	TRBJ2-5	NA	many	TGCGCCAGCAGGAGAGGTTGTTGGTCACAAGAGACCCAGTACTTC	CASRRGCWSQETQYF
TRBV6-1	TRBJ2-7	TRBD1	few	TGTGCCAGCACTGACGACAGGGCCGGTAGCTACGAGCAGTACTTC	CASTDDRAGSYEQYF
TRBV7-9	TRBJ1-6	NA	NA	TGTGCCAGCAGCTTAGCGGGTACCAGGAATTCACCCCCCCACTTT	CASSLAGTRNSPPHF
TRBV7-9	TRBJ2-7	TRBD2	many	TGTGCCAGCAGCTTATGGACTAGCGGGACTTACGAGCAGTACTTC	CASSLWTSGTYEQYF
TRBV20-1	TRBJ2-7	NA	few	TGCAGTGCCCGAGAGGCCGGAACACCGACTTCCTTCTACGAGCAGTACTTC	CSAREAGTPTSFYEQYF
TRBV20-1	TRBJ2-7	TRBD2	few	TGCAGTGCTAAGCGGGAATCCCTCTACGAGCAGTACTTC	CSAKRESLYEQYF
TRBV20-1	TRBJ2-1	TRBD1	NA	TGCAGTGCTCGACCGGGACAGGGGGCAGACAATGAGCAGTTCTTC	CSARPGQGADNEQFF
TRBV4-2	TRBJ2-1	NA	few	TGTGCCAGCAGCCAAGATCCCAGGGATCGAGTCTACAATGAGCAGTTCTTC	CASSQDPRDRVYNEQFF
TRBV9	TRBJ2-3	NA	NA	TGTGCCAGCAGCGTAGCGGGGTATGGCACAGATACGCAGTATTTT	CASSVAGYGTDTQYF
TRBV28	TRBJ2-7	TRBD2	NA	TGTGCCAGCAGTCCTGAGGGACTAGCCTACGAGCAGTACTTC	CASSPEGLAYEQYF
TRBV6-6	TRBJ2-2	TRBD1	NA	TGTGCCAGCAGGACCTATATGGGACAGGGGAACACCGGGGAGCTGTTTTTT	CASRTYMGQGNTGELFF
TRBV12-3/TRBV12-4	TRBJ1-2	TRBD1	many	TGTGCCAGCAGCCGGACAGGGGCTTATGGCTACACCTTC	CASSRTGAYGYTF
TRBV29-1	TRBJ2-7	TRBD1	few	TGCAGCGTTGGCCGGGACAGGTCCTACGAGCAGTACTTC	CSVGRDRSYEQYF
TRBV5-1	TRBJ2-3	NA	few	TGCGCCAGCAGCTTGAAAGCGGGCACAGATACGCAGTATTTT	CASSLKAGTDTQYF
TRBV19	TRBJ2-3	TRBD2	NA	TGTGCCAGTAGTATGAGGGCGGGGGGCCGAGATACGCAGTATTTT	CASSMRAGGRDTQYF
TRBV12-3/TRBV12-4	TRBJ2-1	TRBD2	NA	TGTGCCAGCACCTTAGAGGTCCGGGAGGTCAATAATGAGCAGTTCTTC	CASTLEVREVNNEQFF
TRBV4-1	TRBJ2-7	NA	NA	TGCGCCAGCAGCCAAGTGGCACTAGCCGTCTACGCGCAGTACTTC	CASSQVALAVYAQYF
TRBV3-1	TRBJ1-2	NA	few	TGTGCCAGCAGCCAAGATAGGGCGGCAGGGATGGATGGCTACACCTTC	CASSQDRAAGMDGYTF
TRBV5-1	TRBJ2-3	NA	few	TGCGCCAGCAGCCCGGGGTCAGGTTACACAGATACGCAGTATTTT	CASSPGSGYTDTQYF
TRBV20-1	TRBJ2-7	NA	NA	TGCAGTGCTCACTTAGTGAAGGGCGAGCAGTACTTC	CSAHLVKGEQYF
TRBV30	TRBJ2-3	NA	few	TGTGCCTGGAGTGTACCAGAGCGGGCGATCACAGATACGCAGTATTTT	CAWSVPERAITDTQYF
TRBV28	TRBJ1-2	NA	NA	TGTGCCAGCAACCCTCCGACAGGACCCTATGGCTACACCTTC	CASNPPTGPYGYTF
TRBV4-1	TRBJ1-5	NA	NA	TGCGCCAGCAGCCAAGATTGGGCAGGGGATCAGCCCCAGCATTTT	CASSQDWAGDQPQHF
TRBV5-1	TRBJ2-7	NA	NA	TGCGCCAGCAGCTTGGGCGAGCCGTTGTACGAGCGGTACTTC	CASSLGEPLYERYF
TRBV10-3	TRBJ2-3	NA	NA	TGTGCCATCAGTTGGGGGAGCGACACAGATACGCAGTATTTT	CAISWGSDTDTQYF
TRBV20-1	TRBJ2-3	NA	NA	TGCAGTGCTACGAAGGGACTTCCCATCCTAGGGGATACGCAGTATTTT	CSATKGLPILGDTQYF
TRBV5-8	TRBJ1-1	NA	NA	TGTGCCAGCAGCTTGGGACAGAGGGTGTGGGGTAGGACTGAAGCTTTCTTT	CASSLGQRVWGRTEAFF
TRBV10-3	TRBJ2-7	NA	NA	TGTGCCATCAGTGTTTCCGCCTCCTACGAGCAGTACTTC	CAISVSASYEQYF
TRBV2	TRBJ2-7	NA	few	TGTGCCAGCAGTGTCTCTGATGTTAATGGTGAGCAGTACTTC	CASSVSDVNGEQYF
TRBV28	TRBJ2-7	NA	few	TGTGCCAGCCGGGCGCCACCCTACGAGCAGTACTTC	CASRAPPYEQYF
TRBV18	TRBJ2-1	NA	NA	TGTGCCAGCTCACCAGTACAGGATAATGAGCAGTTCTTC	CASSPVQDNEQFF
TRBV20-1	TRBJ2-7	NA	NA	TGCAGTGCTACCTCGGGAAACGTTCCCTACGAGCAGTACTTC	CSATSGNVPYEQYF
TRBV20-1	TRBJ2-1	NA	NA	TGCAGTGCTAGAGATGCGGGTCGAACCTACAATGAGCAGTTCTTC	CSARDAGRTYNEQFF
TRBV3-1	TRBJ1-3	NA	few	TGTGCCAGCAGCCGAGCCCGCCGGCCCTCTGGAAACACCATATATTTT	CASSRARRPSGNTIYF
TRBV4-2	TRBJ2-1	TRBD2	NA	TGTGCCAGCAGCCAACAGCTAGCGGGGGGTTACAATGAGCCGTTCTTC	CASSQQLAGGYNEPFF
TRBV20-1	TRBJ2-1	TRBD2	NA	TGCAGTGCTTTTGGACTAGCGGGGGGCTTCTCCTACGATGAGCAGTTCTTC	CSAFGLAGGFSYDEQFF
TRBV21-1	TRBJ2-7	NA	NA	TGTGCCAGCAGCAACGGGGAAAGGTCAGGGAATCGGGGATACGAGCAGTACTTC	CASSNGERSGNRGYEQYF
TRBV5-1	TRBJ1-1	NA	many	TGTGCCAGCAGCTTAGTGGGGGGGATGAACACTGAAGCTTTCTTT	CASSLVGGMNTEAFF
TRBV3-1	TRBJ2-4	NA	NA	TGTGCCAGCAGCCCCTCCGCTGGAAACATTCAGTACTTC	CASSPSAGNIQYF
TRBV20-1	TRBJ2-3	NA	NA	TGCAGTGCTCCTAGTAGCACAGATACGCAGTATTTT	CSAPSSTDTQYF
TRBV2	TRBJ2-7	NA	NA	TGTGCCAGCAGTGAAGCGGGGGGGCCCGCGTCCTACGAGCAGTACTTC	CASSEAGGPASYEQYF
TRBV12-3/TRBV12-4	TRBJ2-2	TRBD2	NA	TGTGCCAGCAGTCCGCAGACTAGCCCAACCGGGGAGCTGTTTTTT	CASSPQTSPTGELFF
TRBV4-2	TRBJ1-1	NA	few	TGTGCCAGCAGCCAAGAGAGGCTGACGGAAGCTTTCTTT	CASSQERLTEAFF